This passage covers 5 T cell receptor beta chains from one sample sequenced in a study of T-cell reconstitution after alpha-beta-depleted transplantation in children. Preparation of the TCRbeta library involved a method that used unique molecular identifiers. TCRdb ran MiXCR on the PCR reads and lists one entry per CDR3 protein. The repertoire has about 980,000 distinct CDR3 sequences, roughly 31% of them found once; the top ten carry approximately 30%. Here the sequenced sample was PBMCs, mostly from graft donor cells, taken 360 days after TCRalphabeta/CD19-depleted stem cell transplant. The receptors were gathered from a boy under two years old who had a stem cell transplant for SCID, so the T cells may come from the graft donor.

V is TRBV27 and J is TRBJ1-2; D may be TRBD1 (5 bases). Deletions cut 5 bases from V and 4 bases from J, with 11 bases between. There are 13 residues in the CDR3. Germline assignment: CDR1 MNHEY and CDR2 SMNVEV (reference sequence). DNA of the CDR3: TGTGCCAGCAGTGGGCCAGGGACCTATGGCTACACCTTC. Protein: CASSGPGTYGYTF.

This clonotype was seen a few times. This sequence joins TRBV27 and TRBJ1-5; D remains ambiguous. V was shortened by 2 bases and J by 0 bases, with 8 bases between the two germline ends. The CDR3 runs to 15 residues. Germline V gene data show CDR1 as MNHEY and CDR2 as SMNVEV (reference sequence). DNA for the CDR3: TGTGCCAGCAGTTTAGCCCGTAATAGCAATCAGCCCCAGCATTTT. Protein sequence: CASSLARNSNQPQHF.

This clonotype was counted a few times. This sequence joins TRBV3-1 and TRBJ2-6; D might be TRBD1 (6 bases). CDR1 is LGHDT, CDR2 YNNKEL, per germline (reference sequence). Deletions cut 2 bases from V and 3 bases from J, with 14 bases between. The CDR3 is 17 residues long. CDR3 coding DNA: TGTGCCAGCAGCCAAATGGGACACAAAGGTGGGGCCAACGTCCTGACTTTC. It translates to CASSQMGHKGGANVLTF.

This clonotype was detected only once. The junction does not match germline at one end; this may be a read error. The rearrangement uses TRBV14 and TRBJ2-3, with D unclear. Germline-derived CDR1 and CDR2 are SGHDN and FVKESK. The CDR3 has 16 amino acids. The CDR3 protein is CASSHLSLFSTDTQYF. DNA of the CDR3: TGTGCCAGCAGCCATTTGAGCCTGTTCTCCACAGATACTCAGTATTTT.

V usage is TRBV3-1 and J usage is TRBJ1-1; D not certain. V was clipped by 0 bases and J by 7 bases, with 6 bases between them. This CDR3 contains 12 residues. CDR1 LGHDT and CDR2 YNNKEL come from the germline V gene (reference sequence). The CDR3 region has the DNA TGTGCCAGCAGCCAAGATTGGGGTGAAGCTTTCTTT. Protein product: CASSQDWGEAFF.